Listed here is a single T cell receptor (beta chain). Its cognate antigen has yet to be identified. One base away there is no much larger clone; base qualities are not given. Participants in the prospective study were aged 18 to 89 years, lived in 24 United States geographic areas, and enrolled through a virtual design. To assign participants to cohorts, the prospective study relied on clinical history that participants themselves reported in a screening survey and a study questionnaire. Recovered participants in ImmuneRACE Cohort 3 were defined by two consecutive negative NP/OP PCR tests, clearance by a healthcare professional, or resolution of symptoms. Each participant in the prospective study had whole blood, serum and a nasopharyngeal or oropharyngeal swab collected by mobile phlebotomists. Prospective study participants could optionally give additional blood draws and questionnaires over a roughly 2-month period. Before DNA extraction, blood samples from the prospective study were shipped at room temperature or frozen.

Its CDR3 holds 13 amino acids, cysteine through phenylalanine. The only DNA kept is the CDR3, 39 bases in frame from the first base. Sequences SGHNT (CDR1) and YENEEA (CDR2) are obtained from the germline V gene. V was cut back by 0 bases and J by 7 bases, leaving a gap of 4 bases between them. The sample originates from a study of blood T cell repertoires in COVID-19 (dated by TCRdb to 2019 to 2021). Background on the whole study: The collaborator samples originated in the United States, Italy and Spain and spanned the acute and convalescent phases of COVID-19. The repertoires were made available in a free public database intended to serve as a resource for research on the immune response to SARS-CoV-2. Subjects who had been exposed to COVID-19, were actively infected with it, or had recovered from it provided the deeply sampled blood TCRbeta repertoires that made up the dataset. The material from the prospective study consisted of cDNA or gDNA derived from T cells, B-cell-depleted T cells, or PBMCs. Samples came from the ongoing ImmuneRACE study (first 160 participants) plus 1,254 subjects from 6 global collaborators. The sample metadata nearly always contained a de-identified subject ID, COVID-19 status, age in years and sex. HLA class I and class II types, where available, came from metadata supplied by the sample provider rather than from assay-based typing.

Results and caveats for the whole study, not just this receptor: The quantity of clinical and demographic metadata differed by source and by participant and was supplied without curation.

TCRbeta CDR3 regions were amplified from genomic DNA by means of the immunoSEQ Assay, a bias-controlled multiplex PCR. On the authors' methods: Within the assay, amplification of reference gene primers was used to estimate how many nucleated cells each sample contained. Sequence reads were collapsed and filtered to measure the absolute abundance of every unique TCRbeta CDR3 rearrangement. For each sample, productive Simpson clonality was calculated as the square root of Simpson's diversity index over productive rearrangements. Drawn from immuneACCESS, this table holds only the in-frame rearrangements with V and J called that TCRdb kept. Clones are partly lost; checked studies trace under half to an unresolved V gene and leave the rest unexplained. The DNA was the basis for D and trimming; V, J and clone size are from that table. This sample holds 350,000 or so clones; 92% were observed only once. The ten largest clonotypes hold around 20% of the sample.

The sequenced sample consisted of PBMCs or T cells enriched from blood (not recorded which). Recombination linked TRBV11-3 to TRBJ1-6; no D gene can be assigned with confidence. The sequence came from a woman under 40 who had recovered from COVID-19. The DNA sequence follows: TGTGCCAGCAGCTTAGACTCCAATTCACCCCTCCACTTT. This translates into CASSLDSNSPLHF.